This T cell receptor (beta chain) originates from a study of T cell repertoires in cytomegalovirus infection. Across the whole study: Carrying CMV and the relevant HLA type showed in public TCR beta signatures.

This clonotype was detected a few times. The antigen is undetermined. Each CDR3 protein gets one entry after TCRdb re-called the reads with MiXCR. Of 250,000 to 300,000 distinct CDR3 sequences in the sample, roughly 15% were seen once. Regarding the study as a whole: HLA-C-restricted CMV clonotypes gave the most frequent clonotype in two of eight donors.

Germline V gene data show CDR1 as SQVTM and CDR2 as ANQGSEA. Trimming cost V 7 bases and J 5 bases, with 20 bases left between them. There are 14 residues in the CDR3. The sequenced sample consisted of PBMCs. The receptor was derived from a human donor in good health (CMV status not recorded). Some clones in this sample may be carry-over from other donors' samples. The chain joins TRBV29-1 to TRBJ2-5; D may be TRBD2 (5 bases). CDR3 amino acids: CSALRLGILETQYF. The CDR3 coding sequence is TGCAGCGCCCTACGCCTCGGGATTTTGGAGACCCAGTACTTC.